This TCR beta chain derives from a study of blood T cells in healthy people across ages. Study conclusions and caveats: Per-million-T-cell TCR beta diversity fell roughly linearly with age.

A second 7 to 11 cycle PCR used barcoded and J-beta primers. A 12-random-nucleotide template-switch adaptor tagged each cDNA molecule. One entry per CDR3 protein results from TCRdb running MiXCR on the 5' RACE reads. The sample lists about 1,500,000 distinct CDR3 sequences, 28% occurring once. CDR3 size: 15 residues. J lost 2 bases, V lost 7 bases, and 10 bases had no gene match. Germline values: CDR1 MNHNY, CDR2 SVGAGI (reference sequence). Note on this clonotype: What it binds is not known.

Input material: blood. The chain couples TRBV6-6 to TRBJ2-7; TRBD1 matches at 8 bases. The receptor's source is a woman aged 25-40 years in good health. The CDR3 region is CASTSGQGLAYEQYF. The CDR3 DNA reads as TGTGCCAGCACCTCCGGACAGGGACTTGCCTACGAGCAGTACTTC.